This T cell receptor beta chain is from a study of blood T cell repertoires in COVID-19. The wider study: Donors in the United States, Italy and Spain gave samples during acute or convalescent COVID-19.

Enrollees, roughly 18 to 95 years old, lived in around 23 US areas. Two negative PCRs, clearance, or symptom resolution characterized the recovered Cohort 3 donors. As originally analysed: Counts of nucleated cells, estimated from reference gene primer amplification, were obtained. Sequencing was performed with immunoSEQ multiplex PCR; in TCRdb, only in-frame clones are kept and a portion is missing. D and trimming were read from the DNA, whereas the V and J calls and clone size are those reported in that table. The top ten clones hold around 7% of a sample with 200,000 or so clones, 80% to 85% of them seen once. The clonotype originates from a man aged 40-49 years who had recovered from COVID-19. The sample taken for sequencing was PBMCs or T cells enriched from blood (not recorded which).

The CDR3, as DNA: TGCGCCAGCAGCCCAGGAGGGACAGGTCGAAACACCATATATTTT. Translation gives CASSPGGTGRNTIYF. The chain carries TRBV4-3 and TRBJ1-3; 8 bases fit TRBD1. Per the germline V gene, CDR1 is LGHNA and CDR2 is YSLEER. The V gene end was trimmed by 4 bases and the J gene end by 5 bases; junction bases not matched to a gene: 7. The CDR3 extends over 15 amino acids.